There are a few counts of the clone carrying this TCR beta chain. Its antigen remains unidentified. The data stem from a study of T-cell reconstitution after alpha-beta-depleted transplantation in children. General study results and limits: Newly generated T cells supplied most T-cell counts and diversity one year post-transplant. At around two months after transplant, the alpha-beta T cells were reportedly derived from several hundred expanded clones that came from non-depleted graft cells. The origin of high day-60 TCRbeta diversity in some patients lay in surviving recipient T cells and thymic progenitors.

Construction of the TCRbeta library involved unique molecular identifiers. MiXCR was run by TCRdb on the PCR reads, yielding one entry per CDR3 protein. Of about 98,000 distinct CDR3 sequences listed, more than 20% are singletons. This TCR was sampled from a boy younger than 10 with acute lymphoblastic leukemia, due to receive a stem cell transplant. Sequencing was performed on PBMCs, taken before TCRalphabeta/CD19-depleted stem cell transplant.

CDR3 in amino acids: CASRSPAGPQHF. As DNA, the CDR3 is TGTGCCAGCAGGTCCCCCGCAGGGCCCCAGCATTTT. The gene calls are TRBV6-1 and TRBJ1-5; D uncertain. Trimming took off 6 bases at V and 9 bases at J, with 12 bases between the two ends. This CDR3 has 12 amino acids. Germline assignment: CDR1 MNHNS and CDR2 SASEGT.